The rows below give T cell receptor beta chains drawn from one sample of a study of blood T cell repertoires in COVID-19. The method was immunoSEQ multiplex PCR; TCRdb's version includes in-frame clones alone and lacks a portion of them. The table records some 280,000 clones, 75% to 90% of them present only once. Material: peripheral blood. Receptors were obtained from a woman in her thirties with active or convalescent COVID-19. The CDR3 runs from the conserved cysteine through the conserved F or W. D genes are given only for firm matches. Not all rows give a size; the values are once, few, many and, for expanded clones, a class.

CDR3 protein: CASSLKPGTGPSPEEAFF; CDR3 DNA: TGTGCCAGCAGTTTAAAGCCAGGGACAGGGCCCTCTCCGGAGGAAGCTTTCTTT; clone size: few; V gene: TRBV6-2/TRBV6-3; D gene: TRBD1; J gene: TRBJ1-1
CDR3 protein: CASSYLLGQVYEQYF; CDR3 DNA: TGTGCCAGCAGTTACTTACTTGGACAGGTCTACGAGCAGTACTTC; clone size: .; V gene: TRBV6-2/TRBV6-3; D gene: TRBD1; J gene: TRBJ2-7
CDR3 protein: CASSPGQGYYEQYF; CDR3 DNA: TGTGCCAGCAGCCCGGGACAGGGTTACTACGAGCAGTACTTC; clone size: .; V gene: TRBV7-6; D gene: TRBD1; J gene: TRBJ2-7
CDR3 protein: CASSRDTAPEAFF; CDR3 DNA: TGTGCCAGCAGCCGAGACACCGCACCTGAAGCTTTCTTT; clone size: .; V gene: TRBV7-9; D gene: .; J gene: TRBJ1-1
CDR3 protein: CASSQELYTEAFF; CDR3 DNA: TGTGCCAGCAGCCAAGAGCTATACACTGAAGCTTTCTTT; clone size: .; V gene: TRBV3-1/TRBV3-2; D gene: .; J gene: TRBJ1-1
CDR3 protein: CASTLSFQGRGSTDTQYF; CDR3 DNA: TGTGCCAGCACCCTCTCTTTTCAAGGCAGGGGCAGCACAGATACGCAGTATTTT; clone size: .; V gene: TRBV7-9; D gene: .; J gene: TRBJ2-3
CDR3 protein: CASSPDGGSGSNIQYF; CDR3 DNA: TGTGCCAGCAGCCCGGATGGGGGCTCGGGGTCAAACATTCAGTACTTC; clone size: .; V gene: TRBV5-4; D gene: .; J gene: TRBJ2-4
CDR3 protein: CASKSLPEGLTEAFF; CDR3 DNA: TGTGCCAGCAAATCCCTCCCAGAGGGATTAACTGAAGCTTTCTTT; clone size: .; V gene: TRBV18; D gene: .; J gene: TRBJ1-1
CDR3 protein: CASNVRLGSGSPLHF; CDR3 DNA: TGTGCCAGTAACGTGAGACTAGGGTCTGGATCACCCCTCCACTTT; clone size: .; V gene: TRBV19; D gene: .; J gene: TRBJ1-6
CDR3 protein: CAWSVMAGDGYTF; CDR3 DNA: TGTGCCTGGAGTGTCATGGCAGGGGATGGCTACACCTTC; clone size: .; V gene: TRBV30; D gene: .; J gene: TRBJ1-2
CDR3 protein: CASSVGTGGYNEQFF; CDR3 DNA: TGTGCCAGCAGCGTTGGGACAGGGGGCTACAATGAGCAGTTCTTC; clone size: .; V gene: TRBV7-8; D gene: TRBD1; J gene: TRBJ2-1
CDR3 protein: CSVAGDRGETQYF; CDR3 DNA: TGCAGCGTTGCGGGGGATCGGGGAGAGACCCAGTACTTC; clone size: .; V gene: TRBV29-1; D gene: .; J gene: TRBJ2-5
CDR3 protein: CASSVDVGTGITEAFF; CDR3 DNA: TGTGCCAGCAGCGTAGATGTCGGCACAGGGATCACTGAAGCTTTCTTT; clone size: .; V gene: TRBV9; D gene: .; J gene: TRBJ1-1
CDR3 protein: CASSRPGDADTQYF; CDR3 DNA: TGTGCCAGCAGCCGGCCCGGGGATGCAGATACGCAGTATTTT; clone size: .; V gene: TRBV7-9; D gene: .; J gene: TRBJ2-3
CDR3 protein: CASSQRPGGGVDEQYF; CDR3 DNA: TGTGCCAGCAGCCAACGCCCAGGGGGCGGGGTGGACGAGCAGTACTTC; clone size: .; V gene: TRBV21-1; D gene: .; J gene: TRBJ2-7
CDR3 protein: CASKLSGEKLFF; CDR3 DNA: TGTGCCAGCAAGTTATCGGGTGAAAAACTGTTTTTT; clone size: .; V gene: TRBV6-6; D gene: .; J gene: TRBJ1-4